The 13 T cell receptor beta chains presented below share a single source sample, sequenced in a study of CD8 T cells in ankylosing spondylitis. Each CDR3 protein gets one entry after TCRdb re-called the 5' RACE reads with MiXCR. In the table there are over 75,000 distinct CDR3 sequences, just under 9% of which are singletons. What was sequenced was blood, either unsorted or a sorted T cell fraction (not recorded which). These receptors came from a male donor with ankylosing spondylitis or in good health (not recorded which).

This rearrangement joins TRBV19 to TRBJ2-7, with D hard to call. The CDR3 covers 13 residues. Germline V lookup: CDR1 LNHDA, CDR2 SQIVND (reference sequence). The V end was cut by 3 bases, the J end by 3 bases, with 9 bases between. The CDR3 sequence is CASSIGGNYEQYF. DNA of the CDR3: TGTGCCAGTAGTATCGGCGGAAACTACGAGCAGTACTTC.

This clonotype was counted many times. The chain employs TRBV20-1 and TRBJ2-7, with D unclear. Germline V gene data show CDR1 as DFQATT and CDR2 as SNEGSKA (reference sequence). The CDR3 totals 13 residues. CDR3 sequence: CSGIRGTNYEQYF. CDR3 DNA sequence: TGCAGCGGTATTAGAGGTACTAACTACGAGCAGTACTTC.

This clonotype has a count of ten or more. V and J are TRBV24-1 and TRBJ2-3, with 7 bases matching TRBD1. The germline gives CDR1 KGHDR, CDR2 SFDVKD. The CDR3 loop spans 13 amino acids. Trimming cost V 7 bases and J 6 bases; bases outside gene matches: 6. The CDR3 DNA is TGTGCCACCAGCGGACAGGTCACGGATACGCAGTATTTT. Its translation: CATSGQVTDTQYF.

Many counts were recorded for this clonotype. V gene TRBV7-8 combines with J gene TRBJ2-7; the match to TRBD1 covers 12 bases. The CDR3 runs to 16 residues. Losses at the gene ends were 1 base for V and 3 bases for J; bases not matched to a gene: 4. Per germline, CDR1 SGHVS and CDR2 FQNEAQ. CDR3 in DNA: TGTGCCAGCAGCTTAGTAGGGACAGGGGGCGGCTACGAGCAGTACTTC. Its translation: CASSLVGTGGGYEQYF.

This clonotype appeared many times. This chain joins TRBV5-1 and TRBJ1-1, with D possibly being TRBD1 (6 bases). Germline-derived CDR1 and CDR2 are SGHRS and YFSETQ. V was pared by 5 bases and J by 5 bases, with 19 bases between. There are 15 residues in the CDR3. CDR3 nucleotides: TGCGCCAGCAGTTGGATGGGACAATCTGGGACTGAAGCTTTCTTT. Protein product: CASSWMGQSGTEAFF.

This clonotype has ten or more counts. The chain employs TRBV7-8 and TRBJ1-5; D remains ambiguous. The CDR3 spans 12 residues. CDR1 and CDR2 (germline): SGHVS, FQNEAQ. V dropped 4 bases and J dropped 8 bases, with 9 bases sitting between them. The chain's CDR3 is CASSSGFEPQHF. The CDR3 DNA reads as TGTGCCAGCAGCTCTGGCTTCGAGCCCCAGCATTTT.

The rearrangement uses TRBV18 and TRBJ2-6; D remains ambiguous. CDR1 and CDR2 (germline): KGHSH, LQKENI. This CDR3 has 17 residues. With 4 bases removed from V and 1 base from J, the gap between germline ends came to 14 bases. The CDR3 DNA is TGTGCCAGCTCACGAGGCACACCTCAGTCTGGGGCCAACGTCCTGACTTTC. It yields the protein CASSRGTPQSGANVLTF. The full variable domain, rest sourced from reference TRBV18 and TRBJ2-6, is NAGVMQNPRHLVRRRGQEARLRCSPMKGHSHVYWYRQLPEEGLKFMVYLQKENIIDESGMPKERFSAEFPKEGPSILRIQQVVRGDSAAYFCASSRGTPQSGANVLTFGAGSRLTVL.

The rearrangement links TRBV5-1 to TRBJ1-1; D unclear. There are 15 residues in the CDR3. The germline V gene encodes CDR1 SGHRS and CDR2 YFSETQ. V lost 0 bases to trimming and J lost 7 bases, with 16 bases between them. The CDR3 bases are TGCGCCAGCAGCTTGGACCCCCGCGGACGGAATGAAGCTTTCTTT. Translation: CASSLDPRGRNEAFF.

This clonotype was observed a few times. The chain carries TRBV19 and TRBJ2-6, with D possibly called TRBD1 or TRBD2 (5 bases each). The germline V and J ends were trimmed by 7 bases and 4 bases, with 20 bases remaining between them. Germline CDR1 reads LNHDA; CDR2 reads SQIVND (reference sequence). CDR3 length: 17 residues. CDR3 sequence reads: CASNRDGRAAGANVLTF. In DNA, the CDR3 is TGTGCCAGTAATCGGGACGGTCGGGCAGCCGGGGCCAACGTCCTGACTTTC.

V usage is TRBV5-1 and J usage is TRBJ1-6; D is perhaps TRBD1 (5 bases). V shed 0 bases and J shed 9 bases, with 19 bases lying between them. The CDR3 has 17 residues. The V gene's germline CDR1 is SGHRS and CDR2 YFSETQ. CDR3 in DNA: TGCGCCAGCAGCTTGGGGGGAGGGGAAAGGAGTTCTTCACCCCTCCACTTT. Residues: CASSLGGGERSSSPLHF.

This clonotype was seen more than once but under ten times. The chain employs TRBV27 and TRBJ2-1; a possible D gene is TRBD1 (6 bases). Germline lookup yields CDR1 MNHEY and CDR2 SMNVEV (reference sequence). The CDR3 consists of 15 residues. Trimming left V 3 bases short and J 6 bases short, with 15 bases between. CDR3 nucleotides: TGTGCCAGCAGTTTTCAGGGGCAGGTTACCAATGAGCAGTTCTTC. Protein: CASSFQGQVTNEQFF.

This clonotype appeared many times. The chain recombines TRBV5-1 with TRBJ1-5; D not certain. Per germline, CDR1 SGHRS and CDR2 YFSETQ. V lost 0 bases, J lost 6 bases, and 13 bases lay in between. CDR3 length: 15 amino acids. In DNA form, the CDR3 reads TGCGCCAGCAGCTTGGATACACGGCGTGGTCAGCCCCAGCATTTT. This encodes CASSLDTRRGQPQHF.

This clonotype was detected many times. The J gene is TRBJ2-3, the V gene TRBV6-4; D uncertain. CDR1 and CDR2 (germline): MRHNA, SNTAGT. Trimming removed 0 bases from V and 6 bases from J, with 7 bases in between. CDR3 length: 13 residues. DNA for the CDR3: TGTGCCAGCAGTGACTCACCCCAGGATACGCAGTATTTT. Translating gives CASSDSPQDTQYF.